This TCR beta chain was captured by sequencing in a study of regulatory T cells in long-lasting Graves disease (dated by TCRdb to the early 2020s). A note on the overall study: Persistent Graves' disease was defined as persistently positive TSH receptor autoantibodies together with antithyroid drug treatment for over 5 years. This study used TCR sequencing and RNA sequencing of peripheral blood to compare persistent Graves' disease patients against newly diagnosed Graves' disease patients. The study was conducted in China and was registered as a clinical trial. TCR sequencing covered some 13 persistent and approximately 20 newly diagnosed Graves' disease patients, some 33 samples in total. Antithyroid drugs had been taken for approximately ten years on average by persistent Graves' disease patients in the clinical cohort. Overall study results and their limits: The authors noted that the small sample size was a limitation that may lower accuracy. TRBV28, TRBJ1-2 and TRBJ2-5 were preferentially used in persistent disease, while TRBV20-1 and TRBJ2-1 were favored in newly diagnosed disease. Only the TCR beta chain was sequenced and analyzed. Compared with newly diagnosed patients, persistent Graves' disease patients had lower TCR Shannon entropy and fewer highly expanded clones, which suggests clonal expansion. Only peripheral blood was studied, because thyroid tissue, the primary lesion, was inaccessible. A larger number of public clonotypes was shared among persistent patients (around 2,500) than among newly diagnosed patients (approximately 1,000).

Library prep was done by multiplex PCR. Data came from an Illumina HiSeq 4000. TCR beta libraries were built with iRepertoire HTBI primers and Arm-PCR amplification of CDR3 regions. Before sequencing, the PCR products went through gel purification. Processing in the source paper ran as follows. Gene usage analysis of CDR3 amino acid clonotypes used the 55 to 65 TRBV and 12 to 15 TRBJ segments found across samples. COPE and FqMerger were used to merge the filtered high-quality paired reads into contigs. BLAST was used to align contigs to IMGT TRBV, TRBD and TRBJ reference genes, with CDR3 defined following IMGT. Highly expanded clones were defined as clonotypes with a frequency above 0.1%. Shannon entropy served as the measure of repertoire diversity, while the Gini coefficient captured V-J evenness. Clonotypes shared by more than one individual were considered public. Using fastp trimming at Q25 and MiXCR clonotype assembly, TCRdb reanalyzed the public sequencing data and kept in-frame beta chains. All rows with the same CDR3 protein become a single entry with the most common DNA and genes. TCRdb's processing, not the authors', yielded these V and J calls. In this sample the table shows hundreds of thousands of distinct CDR3 sequences, 21% of which occur a single time. The top ten hold roughly an eighth of the sample.

The junction shows trimming of 2 bases on V and 0 bases on J, plus 4 bases between the germline ends. Taken from the germline V gene, the CDR1 and CDR2 loops are MNHGY and SVAAGI. The CDR3, cysteine through phenylalanine, is 14 amino acids long. Just the 42-base CDR3 DNA is kept, in frame starting at base 1. What this sample's time point label stands for: persistent/refractory GD, antithyroid drugs over 5 years with positive TRAb. RNA was extracted from PBMCs in TRIzol for both TCR sequencing and RNA sequencing. The diagnosis of Graves' disease followed American Thyroid Association guidelines. The patients came from an endocrinology department in Xi'an, China. From each patient, about 9 milliliters of peripheral blood was collected into an EDTA anticoagulant tube. Ficoll Paque Plus density gradient separation was used to isolate PBMCs, and no further T cell sorting was done. An Agilent 2100 Bioanalyzer and agarose gel were used to check RNA quality, while a NanoDrop 2000 measured RNA concentration.

Worth noting for this clonotype: Its cognate antigen has yet to be identified. No qualities accompany the bases; no much larger clone lies one base away.

The rearranged chain carries TRBV6-9 and TRBJ2-2; the D gene is not confidently resolved. This TCR derives from a female donor with Graves disease. Sequences were derived from peripheral blood mononuclear cells (PBMCs), sampled when the disease was refractory, from a patient treated with antithyroid drugs. The bases are TGTGCCAGCAGTTATGCTACGAACACCGGGGAGCTGTTTTTT. The resulting protein is CASSYATNTGELFF.